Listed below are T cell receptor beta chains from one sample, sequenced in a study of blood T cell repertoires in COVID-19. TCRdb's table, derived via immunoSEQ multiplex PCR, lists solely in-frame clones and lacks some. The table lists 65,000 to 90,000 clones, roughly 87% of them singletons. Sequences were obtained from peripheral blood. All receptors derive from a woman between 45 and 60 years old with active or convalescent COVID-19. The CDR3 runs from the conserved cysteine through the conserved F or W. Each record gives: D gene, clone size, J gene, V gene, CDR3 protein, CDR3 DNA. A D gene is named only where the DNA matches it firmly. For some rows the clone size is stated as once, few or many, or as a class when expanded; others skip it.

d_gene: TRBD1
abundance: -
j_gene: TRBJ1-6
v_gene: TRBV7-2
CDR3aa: CASSPGTEKPLHF
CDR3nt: TGTGCCAGCAGCCCTGGGACAGAAAAACCCCTCCACTTT

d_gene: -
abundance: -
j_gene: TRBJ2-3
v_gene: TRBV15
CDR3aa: CATSREAGMNTDTQYF
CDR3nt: TGTGCCACCAGCAGAGAGGCGGGAATGAACACAGATACGCAGTATTTT

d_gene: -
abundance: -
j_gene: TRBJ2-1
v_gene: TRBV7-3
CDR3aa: CASSQGRENEQFF
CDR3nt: TGTGCCAGCAGCCAAGGAAGGGAGAATGAGCAGTTCTTC

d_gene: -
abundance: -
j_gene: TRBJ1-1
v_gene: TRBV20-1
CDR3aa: CSADNQIEAFF
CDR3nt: TGCAGTGCCGACAACCAAATTGAAGCTTTCTTT

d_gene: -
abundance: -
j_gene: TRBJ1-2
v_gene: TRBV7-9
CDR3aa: CASTAVGPYGYTF
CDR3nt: TGTGCCAGCACCGCTGTGGGGCCCTATGGCTACACCTTC

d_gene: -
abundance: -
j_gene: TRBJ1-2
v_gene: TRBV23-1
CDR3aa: CASQNPGQMIKDYGYTF
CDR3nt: TGCGCCAGCCAGAACCCGGGACAAATGATTAAAGACTATGGCTACACCTTC

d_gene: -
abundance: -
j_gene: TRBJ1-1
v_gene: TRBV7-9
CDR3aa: CASSLQGTTEAFF
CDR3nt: TGTGCCAGCAGCTTGCAGGGAACGACTGAAGCTTTCTTT

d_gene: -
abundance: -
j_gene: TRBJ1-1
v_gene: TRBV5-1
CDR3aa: CASSPGGGSNTEAFF
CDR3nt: TGCGCCAGCAGCCCCGGTGGGGGGTCGAACACTGAAGCTTTCTTT

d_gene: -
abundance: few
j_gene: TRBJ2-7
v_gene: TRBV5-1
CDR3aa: CASRAASEQYF
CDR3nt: TGCGCCAGCAGGGCAGCGTCCGAGCAGTACTTC

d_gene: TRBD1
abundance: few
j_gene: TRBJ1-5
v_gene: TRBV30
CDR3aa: CAWRQGSHQPQHF
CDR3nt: TGTGCCTGGAGACAGGGGAGCCATCAGCCCCAGCATTTT

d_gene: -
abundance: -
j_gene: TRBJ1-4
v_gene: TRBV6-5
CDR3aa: CASSYSNRAGEKLFF
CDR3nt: TGTGCCAGCAGTTACTCGAACAGGGCAGGGGAAAAACTGTTTTTT

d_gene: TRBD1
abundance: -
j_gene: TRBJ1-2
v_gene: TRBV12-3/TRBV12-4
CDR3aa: CASSLALDRGPTF
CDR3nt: TGTGCCAGCAGTTTAGCTTTGGACAGGGGACCGACCTTC

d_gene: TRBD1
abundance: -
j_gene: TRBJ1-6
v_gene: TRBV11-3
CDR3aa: CASSSRDREPYNSPLHF
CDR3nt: TGTGCCAGCAGCTCCCGGGACAGGGAACCCTATAATTCACCCCTCCACTTT

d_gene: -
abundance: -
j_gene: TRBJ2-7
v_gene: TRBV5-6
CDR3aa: CASSIQGYLEQYF
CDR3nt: TGTGCCAGCAGCATACAGGGTTACCTCGAGCAGTACTTC

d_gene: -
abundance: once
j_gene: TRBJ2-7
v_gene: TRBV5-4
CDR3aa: CASSWRGQPYEQYF
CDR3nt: TGTGCCAGCAGCTGGCGGGGACAGCCCTACGAGCAGTACTTC

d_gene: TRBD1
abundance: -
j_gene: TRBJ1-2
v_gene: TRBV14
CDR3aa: CASSHRTGPNYGYTF
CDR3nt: TGTGCCAGCAGCCACCGGACAGGGCCTAACTATGGCTACACCTTC

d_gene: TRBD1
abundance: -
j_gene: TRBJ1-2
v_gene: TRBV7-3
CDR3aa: CASSSDRVGGYTF
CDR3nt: TGTGCCAGCAGTTCCGACAGGGTCGGTGGCTACACCTTC

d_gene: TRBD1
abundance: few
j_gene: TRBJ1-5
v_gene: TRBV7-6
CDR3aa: CASSLDTGGRRQPQHF
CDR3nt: TGTGCCAGCAGCTTAGATACAGGGGGGAGGCGGCAGCCCCAGCATTTT

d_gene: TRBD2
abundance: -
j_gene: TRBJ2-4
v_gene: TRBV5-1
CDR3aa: CASSWTSGGFGNIQYF
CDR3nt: TGCGCCAGCAGCTGGACTAGCGGGGGGTTCGGTAACATTCAGTACTTC

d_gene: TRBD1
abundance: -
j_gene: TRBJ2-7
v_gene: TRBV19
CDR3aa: CASSLGQGVIYEQYF
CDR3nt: TGTGCCAGTAGTCTGGGACAGGGGGTTATCTACGAGCAGTACTTC

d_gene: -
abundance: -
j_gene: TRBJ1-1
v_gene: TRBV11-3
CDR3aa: CASSLRGGVTEAFF
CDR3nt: TGTGCCAGCAGCTTACGGGGTGGAGTCACTGAAGCTTTCTTT

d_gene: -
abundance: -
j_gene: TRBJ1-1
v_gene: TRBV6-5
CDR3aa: CASGGDQNTEAFF
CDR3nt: TGTGCCAGTGGAGGGGATCAGAACACTGAAGCTTTCTTT

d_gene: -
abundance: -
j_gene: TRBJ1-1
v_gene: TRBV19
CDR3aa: CASRPTVNTEAFF
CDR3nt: TGTGCCAGTAGGCCGACAGTGAACACTGAAGCTTTCTTT

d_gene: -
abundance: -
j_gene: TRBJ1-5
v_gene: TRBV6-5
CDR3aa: CASSYSAYSNQPQHF
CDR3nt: TGTGCCAGCAGTTACTCAGCTTATAGCAATCAGCCCCAGCATTTT

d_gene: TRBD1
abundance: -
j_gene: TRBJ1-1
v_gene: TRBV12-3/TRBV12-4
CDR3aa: CASRLDRAEAFF
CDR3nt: TGTGCCAGCAGATTGGACAGGGCTGAAGCTTTCTTT

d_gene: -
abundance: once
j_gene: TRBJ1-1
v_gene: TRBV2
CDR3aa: CASRWWARESDTEAFF
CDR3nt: TGTGCCAGCAGGTGGTGGGCGCGAGAGAGTGATACTGAAGCTTTCTTT

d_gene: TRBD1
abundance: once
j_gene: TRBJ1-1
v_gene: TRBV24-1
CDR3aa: CATPKQGQGAYMNTEAFF
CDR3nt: TGTGCCACCCCAAAACAGGGACAGGGGGCCTACATGAACACTGAAGCTTTCTTT

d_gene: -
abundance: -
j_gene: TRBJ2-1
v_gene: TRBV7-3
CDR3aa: CASSSGLTNEQFF
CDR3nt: TGTGCCAGCAGCTCGGGACTCACCAATGAGCAGTTCTTC

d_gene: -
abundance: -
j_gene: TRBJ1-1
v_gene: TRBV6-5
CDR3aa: CAITGFQNTEAFF
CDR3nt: TGTGCCATCACAGGGTTTCAGAACACTGAAGCTTTCTTT

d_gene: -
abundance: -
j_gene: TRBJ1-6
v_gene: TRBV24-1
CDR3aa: CATGGRGAGNSPLHF
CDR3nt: TGTGCCACCGGAGGTCGGGGGGCAGGTAATTCACCCCTCCACTTT

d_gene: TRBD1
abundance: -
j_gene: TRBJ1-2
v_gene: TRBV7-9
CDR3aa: CASSLKGGQGTTNYGYTF
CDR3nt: TGTGCCAGCAGCTTAAAAGGAGGACAGGGAACTACTAACTATGGCTACACCTTC

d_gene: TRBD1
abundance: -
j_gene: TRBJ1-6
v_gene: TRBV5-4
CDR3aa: CASSLSFQIKTGGGSPLHF
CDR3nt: TGTGCCAGCAGCTTATCTTTTCAGATTAAGACAGGGGGAGGGTCACCCCTCCACTTT

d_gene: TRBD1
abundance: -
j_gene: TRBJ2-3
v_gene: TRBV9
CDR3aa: CASSDWTGATDTQYF
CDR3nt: TGTGCCAGCAGCGATTGGACAGGGGCGACAGATACGCAGTATTTT

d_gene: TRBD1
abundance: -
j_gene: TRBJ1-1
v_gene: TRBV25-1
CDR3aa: CASRPIGQAKAFF
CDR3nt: TGTGCCAGCAGGCCTATAGGACAGGCGAAAGCTTTCTTT

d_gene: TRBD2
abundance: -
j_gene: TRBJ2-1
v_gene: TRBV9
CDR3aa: CASSVAAGGVNEQFF
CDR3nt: TGTGCCAGCAGCGTAGCAGCGGGGGGTGTAAATGAGCAGTTCTTC

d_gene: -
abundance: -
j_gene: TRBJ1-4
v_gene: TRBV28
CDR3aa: CASSFSNSGNEKLFF
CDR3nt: TGTGCCAGCAGTTTCTCCAATTCAGGCAATGAAAAACTGTTTTTT

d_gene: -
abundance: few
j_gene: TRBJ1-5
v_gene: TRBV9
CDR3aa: CASSVEENQPQHF
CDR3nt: TGTGCCAGCAGCGTAGAGGAGAATCAGCCCCAGCATTTT

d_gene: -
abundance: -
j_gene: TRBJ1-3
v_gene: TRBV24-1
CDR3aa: CATSDSGSGGMASGNTIYF
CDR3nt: TGTGCCACCAGTGATTCCGGATCTGGAGGGATGGCCTCTGGAAACACCATATATTTT

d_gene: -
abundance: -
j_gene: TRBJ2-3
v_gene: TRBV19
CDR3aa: CASNLGGGSDTQYF
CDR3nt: TGTGCCAGTAACCTCGGAGGGGGCTCAGATACGCAGTATTTT

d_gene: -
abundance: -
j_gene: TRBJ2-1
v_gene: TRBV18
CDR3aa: CASSPPGPNEQFF
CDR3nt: TGTGCCAGCTCACCACCGGGGCCAAATGAGCAGTTCTTC

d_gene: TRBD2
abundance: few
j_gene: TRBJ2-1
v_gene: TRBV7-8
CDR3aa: CASSAGGRAGRMREQFF
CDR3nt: TGTGCCAGCAGCGCGGGAGGGCGGGCAGGTAGGATGAGGGAGCAGTTCTTC